The 13 T cell receptor beta chains presented below share a single source sample, sequenced in a study of Graves' ophthalmopathy and Graves' hyperthyroidism. Using RNA transcripts, the TCR beta CDR3 regions were amplified. HTBI primers were employed in first-round RT-PCR, then a second-round multiplex PCR followed. TCRdb fed the multiplex PCR reads into MiXCR, producing one record per CDR3 protein. The sample includes around 470,000 distinct CDR3 sequences, approximately 15% seen only once; the top ten take approximately 9.8%. Material for sequencing was blood. These receptors were obtained from a woman in her 30s with Graves' ophthalmopathy.

The chain has TRBV4-1 and TRBJ1-5; a weak D match, TRBD1 (5 bases). Germline loops: CDR1 MGHRA, CDR2 YSYEKL. This CDR3 is 18 amino acids long. The germline V and J ends were trimmed by 3 bases and 4 bases, with 22 bases remaining between them. CDR3: CASSHEGRGGMGNQPQHF. CDR3 DNA sequence: TGCGCCAGCAGCCACGAGGGACGTGGGGGAATGGGTAATCAGCCCCAGCATTTT.

This clonotype was found many times. The rearrangement links TRBV7-6 to TRBJ2-2; D ambiguous. This CDR3 region has 16 residues. CDR1 SGHVS and CDR2 FNYEAQ come from the germline V gene. Trimming left V 5 bases short and J 5 bases short, with 18 bases between. The CDR3 DNA is TGTGCCAGCAGCAAGCTCCGTGGAGCCGGGACCGGGGAGCTGTTTTTT. Its protein product is CASSKLRGAGTGELFF. Using reference TRBV7-6 and TRBJ2-2 for the parts outside the CDR3, the full variable domain is GAGVSQSPRYKVTKRGQDVALRCDPISGHVSLYWYRQALGQGPEFLTYFNYEAQQDKSGLPNDRFSAERPEGSISTLTIQRTEQRDSAMYRCASSKLRGAGTGELFFGEGSRLTVL.

The CDR3, as DNA: TGTGCCAGCAGTGTCTCCGCCTACGAGCAGTACTTC. This encodes CASSVSAYEQYF. The rearrangement joins TRBV12-3 or TRBV12-4 to TRBJ2-7; D unclear. V lost 5 bases and J 2 bases, leaving 7 bases between the germline ends. CDR3 length equals 12 residues.

This clonotype was recorded many times. The rearrangement links TRBV24-1 to TRBJ2-7; 9 nucleotides agree with TRBD1. Germline V lookup: CDR1 KGHDR, CDR2 SFDVKD. After removal of 3 bases from V and 6 bases from J, the junction contained 8 bases not matched to a gene. The CDR3 runs 15 residues. The CDR3 protein is CATSDPRDRVGEQYF. The CDR3 DNA reads as TGTGCCACCAGTGATCCCCGGGACAGGGTGGGCGAGCAGTACTTC.

There are many counts of this clonotype. The CDR3 spells CASSAGTVGYTF. CDR3 coding DNA: TGTGCCAGCTCGGCCGGGACAGTTGGCTACACCTTC. This chain connects TRBV2 to TRBJ1-2; 7 bases align to TRBD1. This CDR3 is built from 12 residues. V dropped 8 bases and J dropped 7; count of bases not matched to a gene: 7. Germline V lookup: CDR1 SNHLY, CDR2 FYNNEI. Combining the CDR3 with reference TRBV2 and TRBJ1-2 gives the whole variable domain EPEVTQTPSHQVTQMGQEVILRCVPISNHLYFYWYRQILGQKVEFLVSFYNNEISEKSEIFDDQFSVERPDGSNFTLKIRSTKLEDSAMYFCASSAGTVGYTFGSGTRLTVV.

The sample holds many counts of this clonotype. The chain recombines TRBV11-2 with TRBJ1-2; weak D call: TRBD1 (6 bases). Trimming removed 5 bases from V and 2 bases from J, with 18 bases in between. The V gene's germline CDR1 is SGHAT and CDR2 FQNNGV. CDR3 length equals 16 residues. DNA of the CDR3: TGTGCCAGCAGCCCCGATCCTTCCCAGGGGAACTATGGCTACACCTTC. As protein: CASSPDPSQGNYGYTF.

This clonotype was found once. The conserved phenylalanine or tryptophan normally closing the CDR3 is absent here, so this likely arose from a read error. The DNA is omitted, as the CDR3 cannot be located on it reliably, and the CDR3 follows TCRdb's listing. The chain links TRBV11-1 to TRBJ2-7. CDR1 SGHAT and CDR2 FQDESV come from the germline V gene (reference sequence). The CDR3 has 12 amino acids, counting both end residues. The CDR3 spells CASSLQGYEQWL.

The chain combines TRBV19 with TRBJ1-5, with D unclear. Deletions cut 5 bases from V and 4 bases from J, with 18 bases between. CDR3 length equals 16 residues. The germline gives CDR1 LNHDA, CDR2 SQIVND (reference sequence). DNA for the CDR3: TGTGCCAGTAGTCTGGGCGGTGCAGTGGGTAATCAGCCCCAGCATTTT. It specifies CASSLGGAVGNQPQHF.

This clonotype was counted ten times or more. V and J are TRBV30 and TRBJ2-7; D may be TRBD1 (6 bases). Germline V gene sequence: CDR1 GTSNPN, CDR2 SVGIG (reference sequence). This CDR3 is built from 13 residues. V lost 2 bases, J lost 3 bases, and 11 bases lay in between. CDR3 sequence reads: CAWSRGNNYEQYF. Written as DNA, the CDR3 is TGTGCCTGGAGTAGGGGGAATAACTACGAGCAGTACTTC.

This clonotype was detected many times. The chain couples TRBV6-1 to TRBJ1-6; the D is unclear. Between the trimmed V and J ends, which lost 7 bases and 7 bases, there was a span of 11 bases. The CDR3 has 13 amino acids. Per the germline V gene, CDR1 is MNHNS and CDR2 is SASEGT. Written as DNA, the CDR3 is TGTGCCAGCATGAAAGCAGACAATTCACCCCTCCACTTT. Translating it yields CASMKADNSPLHF.

This chain uses TRBV5-1 with TRBJ1-2; D perhaps matches TRBD1 (5 bases). The CDR3 sequence is 15 residues long. V lost 2 bases and J lost 8, with 19 bases in between. The germline V gene has CDR1 SGHRS and CDR2 YFSETQ. Here the CDR3 reads CASSFEGSPSIGYTF. CDR3 coding DNA: TGCGCCAGCAGCTTTGAGGGGTCCCCCTCGATCGGCTACACCTTC.

This clonotype was detected ten times or more. The gene calls are TRBV12-3 or TRBV12-4 and TRBJ1-1; TRBD1 is a possible D gene (5 bases). CDR3 length equals 14 residues. The ends were cut back, 3 bases at V and 3 bases at J, with 11 bases in the middle. The CDR3 DNA follows: TGTGCCAGCAGTTTCACCACAGGCGACACTGAAGCTTTCTTT. It specifies CASSFTTGDTEAFF.

The sample holds many counts of this clonotype. The rearrangement uses TRBV6-5 and TRBJ1-5; possible D gene TRBD1, 6 bases. The length of the CDR3 is 14 residues. Per the germline V gene, CDR1 is MNHEY and CDR2 is SVGAGI. The V end was cut by 2 bases, the J end by 4 bases, with 9 bases between. Written as DNA, the CDR3 is TGTGCCAGCAGTTACCTAGGGGGGAATCAGCCCCAGCATTTT. As protein: CASSYLGGNQPQHF.